A single T cell receptor (beta chain) is shown here with its context. Profiling relied on immunoSEQ multiplex PCR, and the TCRdb table lists in-frame clones only, not all of them. Here the sample spans approximately 81,000 clones, 75% to 90% being singletons. The source of the sample is a study of blood T cell repertoires in COVID-19. In terms of age and location, participants ranged from roughly 18 to 95 years and lived in roughly 22 US areas. V shed 3 bases, J shed 0 bases, and the junction held 14 bases outside the gene matches. This CDR3 is 19 amino acids long. Germline V gives CDR1 LGHNA, CDR2 YSLEER.

The origin of this receptor is a woman between 50 and 59 years old with acute COVID-19. The chain carries TRBV4-3 and TRBJ1-1; 9 bases fit TRBD1. Material for sequencing was PBMCs or T cells enriched from blood (not recorded which). The CDR3: CASSQFLGQGDSMNTEAFF. In DNA form, the CDR3 reads TGCGCCAGCAGCCAGTTTTTGGGACAGGGAGATTCGATGAACACTGAAGCTTTCTTT.